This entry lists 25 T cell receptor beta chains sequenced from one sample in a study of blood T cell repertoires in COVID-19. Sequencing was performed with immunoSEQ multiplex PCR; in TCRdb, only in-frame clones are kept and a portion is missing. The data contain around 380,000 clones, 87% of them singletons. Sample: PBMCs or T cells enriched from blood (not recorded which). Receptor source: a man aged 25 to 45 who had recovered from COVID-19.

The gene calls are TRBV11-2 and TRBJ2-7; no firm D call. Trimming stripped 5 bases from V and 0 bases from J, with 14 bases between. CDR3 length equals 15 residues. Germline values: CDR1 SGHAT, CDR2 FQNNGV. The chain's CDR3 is CASSPGSATSYEQYF. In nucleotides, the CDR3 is TGTGCCAGCAGCCCCGGGTCAGCTACCTCCTACGAGCAGTACTTC.

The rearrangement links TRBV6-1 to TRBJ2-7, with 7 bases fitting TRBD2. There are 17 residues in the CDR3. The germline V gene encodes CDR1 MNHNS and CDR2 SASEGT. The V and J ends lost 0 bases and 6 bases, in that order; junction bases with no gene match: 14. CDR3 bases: TGTGCCAGCAGTGAAGCGGGTCGGGGGGTCACAATGGGCGAGCAGTACTTC. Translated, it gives CASSEAGRGVTMGEQYF.

This CDR3 reads CASSQEGGTGFTDTQYF. The CDR3, as DNA: TGCGCCAGCAGCCAAGAGGGCGGGACAGGGTTTACAGATACGCAGTATTTT. The J gene is TRBJ2-3, the V gene TRBV4-1; TRBD1 matches at 9 bases. V shed 0 bases, J shed 3 bases, and the junction held 7 bases outside the gene matches. This CDR3 is 17 amino acids long. Germline V gene lookup returns CDR1 MGHRA and CDR2 YSYEKL.

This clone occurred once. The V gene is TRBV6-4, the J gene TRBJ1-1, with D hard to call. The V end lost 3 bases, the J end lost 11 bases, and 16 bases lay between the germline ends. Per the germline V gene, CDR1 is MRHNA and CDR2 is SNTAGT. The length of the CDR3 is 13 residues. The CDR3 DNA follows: TGTGCCAGCAGTGAGGATGAGCGCAGCCAGGCTTTCTTT. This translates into CASSEDERSQAFF.

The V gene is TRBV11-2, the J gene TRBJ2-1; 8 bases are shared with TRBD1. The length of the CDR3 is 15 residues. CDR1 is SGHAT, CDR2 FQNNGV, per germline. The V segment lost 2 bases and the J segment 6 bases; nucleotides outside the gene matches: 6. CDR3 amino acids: CASSLQGAGLNEQFF. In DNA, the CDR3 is TGTGCCAGCAGCTTACAGGGGGCCGGGCTCAATGAGCAGTTCTTC.

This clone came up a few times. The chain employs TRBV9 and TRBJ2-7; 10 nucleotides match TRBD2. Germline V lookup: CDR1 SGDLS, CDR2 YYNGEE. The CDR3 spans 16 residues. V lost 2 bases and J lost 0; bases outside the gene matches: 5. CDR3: CASSVSSGGASYEQYF. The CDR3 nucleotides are TGTGCCAGCAGCGTTAGCAGCGGGGGGGCCTCCTACGAGCAGTACTTC.

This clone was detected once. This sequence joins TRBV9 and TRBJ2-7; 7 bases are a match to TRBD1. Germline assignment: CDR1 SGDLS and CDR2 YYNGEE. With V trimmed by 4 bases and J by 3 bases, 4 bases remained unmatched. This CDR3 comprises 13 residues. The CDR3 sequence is CASSRTGRYEQYF. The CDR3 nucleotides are TGTGCCAGCAGCCGGACAGGACGCTACGAGCAGTACTTC.

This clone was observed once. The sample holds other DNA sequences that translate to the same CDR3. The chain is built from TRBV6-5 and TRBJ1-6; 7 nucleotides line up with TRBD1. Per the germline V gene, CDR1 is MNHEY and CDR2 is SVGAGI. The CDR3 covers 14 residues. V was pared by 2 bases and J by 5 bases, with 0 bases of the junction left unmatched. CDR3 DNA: TGTGCCAGCAGTTACGGACAGGATAATTCACCCCTCCACTTT. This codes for CASSYGQDNSPLHF.

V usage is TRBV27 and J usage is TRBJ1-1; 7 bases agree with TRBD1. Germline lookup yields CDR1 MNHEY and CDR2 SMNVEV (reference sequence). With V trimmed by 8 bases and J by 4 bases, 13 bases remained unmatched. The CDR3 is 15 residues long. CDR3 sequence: CASQWQGELGTEAFF. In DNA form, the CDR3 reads TGTGCCAGCCAGTGGCAGGGGGAGTTGGGCACTGAAGCTTTCTTT.

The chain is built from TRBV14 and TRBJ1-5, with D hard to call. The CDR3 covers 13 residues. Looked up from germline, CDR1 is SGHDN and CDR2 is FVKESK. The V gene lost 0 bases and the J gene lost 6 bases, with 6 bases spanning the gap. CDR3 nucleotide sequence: TGTGCCAGCAGCCAAGATAGTGTTCAGCCCCAGCATTTT. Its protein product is CASSQDSVQPQHF.

The CDR3 DNA reads TGCGGAGCAGGGGGCCTGGGCACTGAAGCTTTCTTT. Protein: CGAGGLGTEAFF. The chain is built from TRBV29-1 and TRBJ1-1; 8 bases line up with TRBD1. The CDR3 is 12 residues long. CDR1 and CDR2 (germline): SQVTM, ANQGSEA.

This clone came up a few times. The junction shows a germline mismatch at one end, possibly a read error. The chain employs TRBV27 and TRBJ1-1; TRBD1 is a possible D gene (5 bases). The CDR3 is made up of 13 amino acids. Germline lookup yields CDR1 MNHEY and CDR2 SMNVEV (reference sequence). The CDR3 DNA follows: TGTGCCAGCGGTTTCAGGGTCGCCACTGAAGCTTTCTTT. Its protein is CASGFRVATEAFF.

The CDR3 DNA reads as TGTGCCAGCAGACTTCCCGGGACAGGGGATTATGGCTACACCTTC. Residues: CASRLPGTGDYGYTF. The chain carries TRBV6-5 and TRBJ1-2, with TRBD1 matching 10 bases. Germline values: CDR1 MNHEY, CDR2 SVGAGI. With V trimmed by 6 bases and J by 5 bases, 9 bases remained unmatched. The CDR3 length is 15 residues.

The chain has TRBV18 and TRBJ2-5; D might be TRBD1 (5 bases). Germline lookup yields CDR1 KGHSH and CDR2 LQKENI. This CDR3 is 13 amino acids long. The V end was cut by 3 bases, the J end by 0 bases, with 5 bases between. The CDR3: CASSPRDQETQYF. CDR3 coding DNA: TGTGCCAGCTCACCCAGGGACCAAGAGACCCAGTACTTC.

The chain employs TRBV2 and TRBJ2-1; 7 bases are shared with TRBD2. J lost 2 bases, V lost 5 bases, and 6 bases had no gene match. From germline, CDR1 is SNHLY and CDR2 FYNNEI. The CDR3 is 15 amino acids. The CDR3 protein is CASSPSGLAYNEQFF. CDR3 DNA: TGTGCCAGCAGTCCTAGCGGCCTTGCCTACAATGAGCAGTTCTTC.

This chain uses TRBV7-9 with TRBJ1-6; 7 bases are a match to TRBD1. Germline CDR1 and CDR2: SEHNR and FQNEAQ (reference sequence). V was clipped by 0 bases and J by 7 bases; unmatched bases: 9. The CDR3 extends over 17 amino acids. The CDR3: CASSLARTGSPNSPLHF. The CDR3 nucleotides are TGTGCCAGCAGCTTAGCCCGGACAGGAAGTCCCAATTCACCCCTCCACTTT. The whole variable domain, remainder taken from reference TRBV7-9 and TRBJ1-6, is DTGVSQNPRHKITKRGQNVTFRCDPISEHNRLYWYRQTLGQGPEFLTYFQNEAQLEKSRLLSDRFSAERPKGSFSTLEIQRTEQGDSAMYLCASSLARTGSPNSPLHFGNGTRLTVT.

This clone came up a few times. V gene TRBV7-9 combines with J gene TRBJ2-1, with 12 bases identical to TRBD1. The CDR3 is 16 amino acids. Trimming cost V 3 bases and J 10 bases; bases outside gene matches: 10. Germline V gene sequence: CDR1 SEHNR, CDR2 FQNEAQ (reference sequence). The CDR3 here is CASSFPGQGAGLEQFF. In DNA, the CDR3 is TGTGCCAGCAGCTTCCCGGGACAGGGGGCCGGGTTGGAGCAGTTCTTC.

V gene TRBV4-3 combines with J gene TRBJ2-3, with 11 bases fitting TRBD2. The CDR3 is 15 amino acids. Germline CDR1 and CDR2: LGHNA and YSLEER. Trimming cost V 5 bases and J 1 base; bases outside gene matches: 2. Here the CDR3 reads CASSELAGGTDTQYF. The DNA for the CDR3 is TGCGCCAGCAGCGAACTAGCGGGGGGCACAGATACGCAGTATTTT.

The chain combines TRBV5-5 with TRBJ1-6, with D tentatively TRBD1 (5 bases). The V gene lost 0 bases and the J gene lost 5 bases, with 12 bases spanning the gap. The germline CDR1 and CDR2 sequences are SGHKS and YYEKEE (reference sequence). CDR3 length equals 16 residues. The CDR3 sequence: CASSLGWGLNNSPLHF. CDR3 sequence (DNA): TGTGCCAGCAGCTTGGGCTGGGGACTCAATAATTCACCCCTCCACTTT.

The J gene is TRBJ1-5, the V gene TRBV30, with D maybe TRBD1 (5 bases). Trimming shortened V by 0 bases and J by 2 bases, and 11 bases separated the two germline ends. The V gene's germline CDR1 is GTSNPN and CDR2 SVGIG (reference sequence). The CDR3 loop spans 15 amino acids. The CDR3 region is CAWSVRGSGNQPQHF. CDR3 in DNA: TGTGCCTGGAGTGTTAGGGGTTCAGGCAATCAGCCCCAGCATTTT.

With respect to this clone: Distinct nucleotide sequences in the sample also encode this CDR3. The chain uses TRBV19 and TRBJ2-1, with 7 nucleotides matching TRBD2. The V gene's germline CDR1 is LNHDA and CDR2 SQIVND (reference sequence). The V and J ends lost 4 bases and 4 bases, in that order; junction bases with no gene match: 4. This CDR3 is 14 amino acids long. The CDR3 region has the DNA TGTGCCAGTAGTAGGCAGGGAGGGTACAATGAGCAGTTCTTC. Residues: CASSRQGGYNEQFF.

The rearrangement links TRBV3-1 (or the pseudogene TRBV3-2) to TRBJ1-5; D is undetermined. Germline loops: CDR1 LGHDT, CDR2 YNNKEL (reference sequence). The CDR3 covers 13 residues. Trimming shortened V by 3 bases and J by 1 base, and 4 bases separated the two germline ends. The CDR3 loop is CASSQGSNQPQHF. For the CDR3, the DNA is TGTGCCAGCAGCCAGGGCAGCAATCAGCCCCAGCATTTT.

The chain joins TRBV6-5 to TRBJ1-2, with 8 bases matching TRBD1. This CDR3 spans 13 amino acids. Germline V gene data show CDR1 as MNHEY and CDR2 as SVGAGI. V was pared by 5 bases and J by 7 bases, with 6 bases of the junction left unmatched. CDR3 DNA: TGTGCCAGCAGTCTCCCAGGGGGCGTTGGCTACACCTTC. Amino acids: CASSLPGGVGYTF.

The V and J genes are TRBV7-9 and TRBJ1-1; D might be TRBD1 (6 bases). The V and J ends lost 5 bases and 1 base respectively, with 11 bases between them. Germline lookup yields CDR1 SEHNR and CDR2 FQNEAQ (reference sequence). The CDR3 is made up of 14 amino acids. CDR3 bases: TGTGCCAGCAGCAAACAGGGAAGGAACACTGAAGCTTTCTTT. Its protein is CASSKQGRNTEAFF.

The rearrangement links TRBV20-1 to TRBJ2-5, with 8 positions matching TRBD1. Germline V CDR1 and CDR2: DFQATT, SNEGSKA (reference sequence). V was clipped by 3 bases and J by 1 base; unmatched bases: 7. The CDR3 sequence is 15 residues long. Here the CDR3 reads CSASPGGRGQETQYF. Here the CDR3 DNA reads TGCAGTGCTAGTCCAGGGGGCAGAGGCCAAGAGACCCAGTACTTC.